This T cell receptor (beta chain) comes out of a study of identical twins. A note on this clonotype: Its antigen remains unknown.

TCRdb passed the 5' RACE reads through MiXCR, listing each CDR3 protein once. The sample shows around 470,000 distinct CDR3 sequences, approximately 15% of them seen only once. Study-wide results and caveats: In zero-insertion analyses, partial confounding could arise from invariant MAIT and iNKT cells. Abundant beta clonotypes from cord blood bore fewer insertions; memory repertoires lacked this pattern.

Between the trimmed V and J ends, which lost 0 bases and 2 bases, there was a span of 10 bases. In germline, CDR1 is SGHNT, CDR2 YYREEE (reference sequence). The length of the CDR3 is 15 residues. These same records also appear under a second study, on yellow fever vaccine responses in identical twins. That publication notes: A vaccine T cell response that seemed partly convergent and partly personalized was reported in twins.

This receptor was taken from a woman aged 18 to 35 in good health. The sample taken for sequencing was CD4+ T cells sorted from blood. This chain connects TRBV5-4 to TRBJ2-3; D might be TRBD1 (6 bases). CDR3 amino acids: CASSLGGGNTDTQYF. CDR3 nucleotides: TGTGCCAGCAGCTTGGGAGGGGGAAACACAGATACGCAGTATTTT. Based on the CDR3 plus reference TRBV5-4 and TRBJ2-3, the full variable domain is ETGVTQSPTHLIKTRGQQVTLRCSSQSGHNTVSWYQQALGQGPQFIFQYYREEENGRGNFPPRFSGLQFPNYSSELNVNALELDDSALYLCASSLGGGNTDTQYFGPGTRLTVL.